Presented here are 23 T cell receptor beta chains from one specimen sequenced in a study of CD8 T cells in Susac syndrome. RNA amounts of about 0.5 to 1 ug underwent reverse transcription with random hexamers. TCRdb re-analysed the immunoSEQ multiplex PCR reads in MiXCR, keeping a single row per CDR3 protein. The table records 160,000 or so distinct CDR3 sequences, about 95% of them present only once. Sequenced input: CD8+ T cells from PBMCs. All receptors come from a human donor with multiple sclerosis.

V is TRBV7-9 and J is TRBJ2-3, with 7 positions matching TRBD1. Unmatched junction bases numbered 8, after V lost 4 bases and J lost 1 base. CDR1 SEHNR and CDR2 FQNEAQ come from the germline V gene (reference sequence). There are 16 residues in the CDR3. Here the CDR3 DNA reads TGTGCCAGCAGCTCCGGACGACAGGGAGGCACAGATACGCAGTATTTT. It translates to CASSSGRQGGTDTQYF.

Of note for this clonotype: Mismatch with germline at one junction end may stem from a read error. The chain recombines TRBV29-1 with TRBJ1-2; D is ambiguous. Per germline, CDR1 SQVTM and CDR2 ANQGSEA. This CDR3 region has 14 residues. This chain's CDR3 is CSVDVGPLSYAYTF. DNA for the CDR3: TGCAGCGTTGATGTAGGGCCCCTATCCTATGCCTACACCTTC. Full variable domain (remainder filled in from reference TRBV29-1 and TRBJ1-2): SAVISQKPSRDICQRGTSLTIQCQVDSQVTMMFWYRQQPGQSLTLIATANQGSEATYESGFVIDKFPISRPNLTFSTLTVSNMSPEDSSIYLCSVDVGPLSYAYTFGSGTRLTVV.

The rearrangement uses TRBV9 and TRBJ2-3, with 8 bases matching TRBD1. Germline V gene lookup returns CDR1 SGDLS and CDR2 YYNGEE. V trimming: 3 bases; J trimming: 2 bases; junction bases outside the gene matches: 8. The CDR3 has 16 amino acids. The CDR3 here is CASSAATGATTDTQYF. CDR3 sequence (DNA): TGTGCCAGCAGCGCGGCGACAGGGGCCACCACAGATACGCAGTATTTT.

The V gene is TRBV30, the J gene TRBJ1-2; no definite D call. The germline gives CDR1 GTSNPN, CDR2 SVGIG (reference sequence). Trimming removed 6 bases at V and 4 bases at J, with 9 bases between. This CDR3 has 11 amino acids. The CDR3 DNA sequence: TGTGCCTGTCCGGGCAGCTATGGCTACACCTTC. Protein sequence: CACPGSYGYTF.

V gene TRBV30 combines with J gene TRBJ2-1; 8 bases map to TRBD2. CDR3 length: 14 amino acids. The germline V gene encodes CDR1 GTSNPN and CDR2 SVGIG (reference sequence). With 2 bases clipped from V and 10 bases from J, the junction kept 10 bases outside the gene matches. The CDR3: CAWSSLGLALEQFF. The CDR3 DNA is TGTGCCTGGAGTTCGCTTGGACTAGCATTGGAGCAGTTCTTC. Full variable domain (rest looked up from reference TRBV30 and TRBJ2-1): SQTIHQWPATLVQPVGSPLSLECTVEGTSNPNLYWYRQAAGRGLQLLFYSVGIGQISSEVPQNLSASRPQDRQFILSSKKLLLSDSGFYLCAWSSLGLALEQFFGPGTRLTVL.

The chain recombines TRBV14 with TRBJ2-4; tentative D call: TRBD1 (5 bases). Germline values: CDR1 SGHDN, CDR2 FVKESK. Trimming stripped 1 base from V and 2 bases from J, with 9 bases between. CDR3 length: 15 amino acids. The CDR3 region is CASSQVPGPKNIQYF. The CDR3 nucleotides read TGTGCCAGCAGCCAAGTGCCAGGGCCCAAAAACATTCAGTACTTC.

The sample holds one count of this clonotype. The rearrangement uses TRBV4-1 and TRBJ2-2, with a possible D match to TRBD2 (5 bases). The germline V gene has CDR1 MGHRA and CDR2 YSYEKL. The V and J ends lost 5 bases and 0 bases respectively, with 13 bases between them. The length of the CDR3 is 16 residues. CDR3 nucleotides: TGCGCCAGCAGCGGATACCGGGGTACGAACACCGGGGAGCTGTTTTTT. It yields the protein CASSGYRGTNTGELFF.

This chain uses TRBV14 with TRBJ2-1; unclear D gene. The V end was cut by 1 base, the J end by 13 bases, with 17 bases between. The CDR3 totals 14 residues. Germline CDR1 SGHDN, CDR2 FVKESK. The CDR3 DNA sequence: TGTGCCAGCAGCCAAGTGTCTCGAGAGTGGGCTCAGTTCTTC. Translated, it gives CASSQVSREWAQFF.

The sample holds one count of this clonotype. This chain links TRBV5-4 with TRBJ2-2; D is perhaps TRBD2 (5 bases). Germline CDR1 and CDR2: SGHNT and YYREEE (reference sequence). The CDR3 runs to 13 residues. Trimming stripped 4 bases from V and 3 bases from J, with 7 bases between. CDR3 nucleotide sequence: TGTGCCAGCAGCCACGGGGACACCGGGGAGCTGTTTTTT. It yields the protein CASSHGDTGELFF.

This sequence joins TRBV12-3 or TRBV12-4 and TRBJ1-1; D not resolved. V was pared by 7 bases and J by 5 bases, with 14 bases between. The CDR3 runs 13 residues. CDR3 sequence: CASTFPSATEAFF. CDR3 bases: TGTGCCAGCACCTTTCCTTCGGCAACTGAAGCTTTCTTT.

This clonotype was recorded only once. The chain joins TRBV12-3 or TRBV12-4 to TRBJ1-2, with D tentatively TRBD1 (5 bases). Trimming took 3 bases from V and 4 from J, leaving 12 bases between them. The CDR3 totals 14 residues. The CDR3: CASSLNAGSYGYTF. CDR3 DNA: TGTGCCAGCAGTTTGAACGCAGGGTCCTATGGCTACACCTTC.

The chain has TRBV29-1 and TRBJ2-7, with D perhaps TRBD1 (6 bases). The V gene lost 0 bases and the J gene lost 2 bases, with 11 bases spanning the gap. In germline, CDR1 is SQVTM, CDR2 ANQGSEA. The CDR3 loop spans 14 amino acids. The CDR3 DNA reads as TGCAGCGTTGAAGACCAGGGGCACCCCTACGAGCAGTACTTC. Amino acid sequence: CSVEDQGHPYEQYF.

J is TRBJ2-3 and V is TRBV5-6; the D is unclear. This CDR3 is built from 12 residues. From germline, CDR1 is SGHDT and CDR2 YYEEEE. V was cut by 4 bases and J by 9 bases, with 12 bases left in between. The CDR3 coding sequence is TGTGCCAGCAGCCCAGGTACCACCACGCAGTATTTT. Protein: CASSPGTTTQYF. Complete variable domain (other parts from reference TRBV5-6 and TRBJ2-3): DAGVTQSPTHLIKTRGQQVTLRCSPKSGHDTVSWYQQALGQGPQFIFQYYEEEERQRGNFPDRFSGHQFPNYSSELNVNALLLGDSALYLCASSPGTTTQYFGPGTRLTVL.

This clonotype is medium-sized within its sample. The J gene is TRBJ1-2, the V gene TRBV7-9; D uncertain. The germline gives CDR1 SEHNR, CDR2 FQNEAQ (reference sequence). The CDR3 consists of 14 residues. Deletions cut 5 bases from V and 4 bases from J, with 14 bases between. CDR3 region: CASSPGSSPYGYTF. The DNA for the CDR3 is TGTGCCAGCAGCCCCGGCAGTTCACCCTATGGCTACACCTTC.

The rearrangement links TRBV12-3 or TRBV12-4 to TRBJ2-1, with D hard to call. V lost 3 bases and J lost 6, with 9 bases in between. This CDR3 comprises 13 residues. CDR3 DNA sequence: TGTGCCAGCAGTTTCACAGCCTCCAATGAGCAGTTCTTC. Protein product: CASSFTASNEQFF.

The chain is built from TRBV4-1 and TRBJ1-1, with a weak D call TRBD1 (6 bases). This CDR3 comprises 13 residues. V was trimmed by 0 bases and J by 7 bases, leaving 9 bases between them. CDR1 is MGHRA and CDR2 is YSYEKL in the germline V gene. This chain's CDR3 is CASSQDWTDEAFF. In DNA, the CDR3 is TGCGCCAGCAGCCAAGATTGGACAGATGAAGCTTTCTTT.

The chain couples TRBV11-2 to TRBJ2-1, with D possibly matching TRBD1 (5 bases). The ends were cut back, 5 bases at V and 10 bases at J, with 12 bases in the middle. The V gene's germline CDR1 is SGHAT and CDR2 FQNNGV. The CDR3 spans 12 residues. The CDR3 DNA reads as TGTGCCAGCAGCCTACAGGCCTCCGAGCAGTTCTTC. Its translation: CASSLQASEQFF.

The chain couples TRBV29-1 to TRBJ2-1; 13 nucleotides match TRBD2. This CDR3 is built from 15 residues. J lost 9 bases, V lost 3 bases, and 8 bases had no gene match. Germline V gene sequence: CDR1 SQVTM, CDR2 ANQGSEA. CDR3 in amino acids: CSVDPGTSGAGEQFF. The CDR3 nucleotides read TGCAGCGTTGACCCTGGGACTAGCGGGGCTGGTGAGCAGTTCTTC.

The chain joins TRBV27 to TRBJ2-7; D is possibly TRBD2 (6 bases). Trimming removed 5 bases at V and 9 bases at J, with 17 bases between. This CDR3 spans 13 amino acids. In germline, CDR1 is MNHEY, CDR2 SMNVEV (reference sequence). The CDR3 sequence is CASSRRTGAAQYV. The DNA for the CDR3 is TGTGCCAGCAGTCGTAGGACGGGAGCGGCGCAGTACGTC.

This clonotype was found a few times. CDR3 bases: TGTGCCAGCTCGAGGGGACGGGAGACCCAGTACTTC. This sequence encodes CASSRGRETQYF. V is TRBV12-3 or TRBV12-4 and J is TRBJ2-5, with D tentatively TRBD1 or TRBD2 (5 bases each). Between the trimmed V and J ends, which lost 8 bases and 5 bases, there was a span of 12 bases. The CDR3 runs to 12 residues.

The rearrangement joins TRBV6-1 to TRBJ1-6; 8 bases agree with TRBD1. CDR1 is MNHNS, CDR2 SASEGT, per germline. The CDR3 spans 15 residues. Unmatched junction bases numbered 6, after V lost 4 bases and J lost 7 bases. CDR3 in DNA: TGTGCCAGCAGTGGTGGGACAGGCGAGAATTCACCCCTCCACTTT. It specifies CASSGGTGENSPLHF.

The chain uses TRBV7-9 and TRBJ1-5; D not resolved. V was pared by 5 bases and J by 0 bases, with 11 bases between. The germline gives CDR1 SEHNR, CDR2 FQNEAQ (reference sequence). The CDR3 has 15 amino acids. CDR3 region: CASSLEGSSNQPQHF. The CDR3 bases are TGTGCCAGCAGCCTCGAGGGCTCTAGCAATCAGCCCCAGCATTTT.

The CDR3 spells CASSPRGFQEQYF. DNA for the CDR3: TGTGCCAGCAGCCCTAGAGGGTTCCAGGAGCAGTACTTC. The J gene is TRBJ2-7, the V gene TRBV7-9; TRBD2 might be the D (5 bases). V lost 5 bases and J lost 7, with 15 bases in between. This CDR3 has 13 amino acids. The germline gives CDR1 SEHNR, CDR2 FQNEAQ (reference sequence).